One T cell receptor beta chain is described in this entry. Its antigen is undetermined. This CDR3 region has 13 residues. The germline gives CDR1 MNHEY, CDR2 SMNVEV (reference sequence). V was cut by 8 bases and J by 7 bases, with 15 bases left in between. The primer mix had 60 Vbeta and 13 Jbeta primers. Study processing details: There were about 80 million unique TCR beta chains by a later count, and about 12 million of them were shared. Sequenced by immunoSEQ multiplex PCR; TCRdb stores in-frame clones only, minus some. That table gives V, J and clone size, and the DNA gave D and trimming. The sample comprises fewer than 90,000 clones, about 75% of which are singletons, and 10% rests with the top ten. The data were taken from a study of cytomegalovirus exposure and HLA in healthy donors. Regarding the study as a whole: In a later analysis, parvovirus B19, influenza, CMV and Epstein-Barr virus appeared linked to several top co-occurrence clusters. As a later analysis showed, a missense DCLRE1C variant was linked to trimming of TCR beta V- and J-genes. In the analysis, some V segments, TRBV6-2 and TRBV6-3 included, were excluded as indistinguishable.

This chain joins TRBV27 and TRBJ2-1, with D tentatively TRBD2 (6 bases). This receptor was obtained from a man aged 25 to 45 in good health and CMV-seropositive. Sequenced: PBMCs. The CDR3 DNA reads TGTGCCAGCGCGCGGGGAGCTAGGAATGAGCAGTTCTTC. Residues: CASARGARNEQFF.